Detailed here is one T cell receptor (beta chain). Antigen specificity is unknown. V was clipped by 6 bases and J by 8 bases, with 16 bases between them. The CDR3 contains 13 residues. Germline CDR1 reads MDHEN; CDR2 reads SYDVKM. Assay used: immunoSEQ multiplex PCR; TCRdb lists only in-frame clones, some missing. The table includes just over 60,000 clones, about 80% detected once. The sample belongs to a study of siplizumab effects on memory and regulatory T cells. General study results and limits: The study found naive T cells seemingly more diverse than memory cells and seemingly major alloresponse contributors. Sequences below about 10^-5 frequency were poorly captured, limiting mapping of alloreactive clones. Proliferating siplizumab-cultured Tregs lacked confirmed suppressive function.

This sequence originates from a human donor in good health. Specimen: memory CD4+ T cells sorted from blood. The chain carries TRBV28 and TRBJ1-2; weak D call: TRBD1 (6 bases). The CDR3 DNA sequence: TGTGCCAGCAGCGGGGGCTCCCTGGGAGGCTACACCTTC. This codes for CASSGGSLGGYTF.